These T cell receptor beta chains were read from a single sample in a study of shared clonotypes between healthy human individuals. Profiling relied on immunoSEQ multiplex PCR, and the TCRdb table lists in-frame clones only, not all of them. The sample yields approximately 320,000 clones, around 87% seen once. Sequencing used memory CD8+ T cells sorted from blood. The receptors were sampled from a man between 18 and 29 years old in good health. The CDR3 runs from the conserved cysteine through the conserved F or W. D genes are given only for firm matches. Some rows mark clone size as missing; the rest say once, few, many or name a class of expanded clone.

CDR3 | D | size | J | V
CASGLVGKNSYEQYF | TRBD2 | . | TRBJ2-7 | TRBV9
CASSLAGNQPQHF | . | . | TRBJ1-5 | TRBV6-5
CASSQDEGGYEQYF | . | . | TRBJ2-7 | TRBV4-3
CASSLLGRTYEQYF | . | . | TRBJ2-7 | TRBV27
CASSYGENNEQFF | . | many | TRBJ2-1 | TRBV6-6
CASTPGQGNSPLHF | TRBD1 | few | TRBJ1-6 | TRBV5-6
CASSPIPDTQYF | . | . | TRBJ2-3 | TRBV6-6
CASSQEGVPEAFF | . | . | TRBJ1-1 | TRBV4-1
CASSSTGGYQPQHF | TRBD1 | . | TRBJ1-5 | TRBV7-3
CASSLGGGTEAFF | . | . | TRBJ1-1 | TRBV9
CASSRTANTGELFF | . | . | TRBJ2-2 | TRBV11-2
CASSVALQPQHF | . | once | TRBJ1-5 | TRBV7-9
CASSFRATSYEQYF | . | . | TRBJ2-7 | TRBV5-6
CASSLYRGYEQYF | TRBD1 | . | TRBJ2-7 | TRBV28
CASDRGFQETQYF | TRBD1 | once | TRBJ2-5 | TRBV30
CASSLFLAGASANTGELFF | TRBD2 | . | TRBJ2-2 | TRBV11-3
CASSPQQGAEQPQHF | TRBD1 | . | TRBJ1-5 | TRBV4-2
CASSFSGGNEQFF | TRBD1 | . | TRBJ2-1 | TRBV27
CASSPEDGRPYNEQFF | . | . | TRBJ2-1 | TRBV18
CASSRLQGPDDTF | . | . | TRBJ1-2 | TRBV6-6
CASSLGGTTQTF | TRBD2 | . | TRBJ2-7 | TRBV7-9
CASTVSWGNEQFF | . | . | TRBJ2-1 | TRBV19
CASSKAPGGYGYTF | TRBD1 | . | TRBJ1-2 | TRBV7-9
CASSGYEQYF | . | . | TRBJ2-7 | TRBV6-1
CASSLGVGGDTQYF | . | . | TRBJ2-3 | TRBV11-2
CASTTHFTGNPYGYTF | . | . | TRBJ1-2 | TRBV28
CASSLRQGYYEQYF | TRBD1 | . | TRBJ2-7 | TRBV4-3
CASSLAQGIDYGYTF | . | once | TRBJ1-2 | TRBV7-9
CASSQDQGDGRLFF | . | . | TRBJ2-2 | TRBV4-1
CASSHYSPIDLGYTF | . | . | TRBJ1-2 | TRBV7-9
CASSSQYYYNSPLHF | . | . | TRBJ1-6 | TRBV5-4
CASSLRTGELFF | . | few | TRBJ2-2 | TRBV7-9
CASSSGGGYEQYF | TRBD2 | . | TRBJ2-7 | TRBV5-4
CASSPSGTSGPGEQYF | TRBD2 | . | TRBJ2-7 | TRBV13
CASSSGAGSVETQYF | TRBD2 | . | TRBJ2-5 | TRBV11-2
CSVPTGVTGELFF | . | . | TRBJ2-2 | TRBV29-1
CASRRLAGGPTSHEQYF | TRBD2 | . | TRBJ2-7 | TRBV2
CASSLAGAGGETQYF | TRBD2 | . | TRBJ2-5 | TRBV5-1
CASSWGEETQYF | . | . | TRBJ2-5 | TRBV2
CASSYWPQNTGELFF | . | . | TRBJ2-2 | TRBV6-5
CASRSRNSYEQYF | . | . | TRBJ2-7 | TRBV5-1